The 12 T cell receptor beta chains presented below share a single source sample, sequenced in a study of T and B cells in COVID-19 patients. Each TRB amplification used roughly 220-550 ng of genomic DNA from blood. Multiplex PCR with BIOMED2 TRB-A/B primer pools amplified TRB rearrangements. MiXCR was run by TCRdb on the multiplex PCR reads, yielding one entry per CDR3 protein. The sample includes fewer than 2,500 distinct CDR3 sequences, approximately 25% of them seen just once. The material sequenced was blood. The receptors stem from a human donor with active COVID-19.

The chain's CDR3 is CASSLQTNTEAFF. CDR3 nucleotide sequence: TGCGCCAGCAGCTTACAGACTAACACTGAAGCTTTCTTT. This rearrangement joins TRBV5-1 to TRBJ1-1; D uncertain. The CDR3 totals 13 residues. Germline V CDR1 and CDR2: SGHRS, YFSETQ. The V gene lost 2 bases and the J gene lost 2 bases, with 7 bases spanning the gap.

This clonotype is labeled medium-sized. The chain links TRBV6-1 to TRBJ2-1; 8 bases align to TRBD2. Germline V gene lookup returns CDR1 MNHNS and CDR2 SASEGT. The CDR3 spans 14 residues. V gave up 0 bases and J gave up 9 bases; unmatched junction bases: 4. CDR3 amino acids: CASSEARGVAEQFF. Here the CDR3 DNA reads TGTGCCAGCAGTGAAGCGCGGGGGGTGGCTGAGCAGTTCTTC.

The CDR3 nucleotides read TGCGCCAGCAGCCAATACAGCGTCCGGCGTAAAGAAACTGAAGCTTTCTTT. This encodes CASSQYSVRRKETEAFF. V and J are TRBV4-1 and TRBJ1-1; D gene unclear. Germline V lookup: CDR1 MGHRA, CDR2 YSYEKL. V was shortened by 2 bases and J by 5 bases, with 21 bases between the two germline ends. The CDR3 spans 17 residues.

This clonotype was detected a few times. A read error may be the cause here, since a much bigger clone is one base away. The gene calls are TRBV27 and TRBJ2-3; 11 bases are a match to TRBD2. Germline values: CDR1 MNHEY, CDR2 SMNVEV (reference sequence). The CDR3 sequence is 16 residues long. Trimming removed 5 bases from V and 4 bases from J; junction bases left unmatched: 8. DNA for the CDR3: TGTGCCAGCAGTGAATATGGTAGCGGGAGGGCAGATACGCAGTATTTT. It is translated as CASSEYGSGRADTQYF.

This chain links TRBV7-2 with TRBJ1-5; 9 nucleotides align to TRBD1. From germline, CDR1 is SGHTA and CDR2 FQGNSA. J lost 9 bases, V lost 4 bases, and 4 bases had no gene match. This CDR3 is built from 13 residues. CDR3 in amino acids: CASSSGQGRPQHF. CDR3 DNA: TGTGCCAGCAGCTCTGGACAGGGGAGGCCCCAGCATTTT.

By share, this clonotype counts as medium-sized. V and J are TRBV6-5 and TRBJ2-5; 7 bases are a match to TRBD1. Germline V CDR1 and CDR2: MNHEY, SVGAGI. The V gene end was trimmed by 7 bases and the J gene end by 1 base; junction bases not matched to a gene: 3. The CDR3 is 13 residues long. CDR3 region: CASTPGGQETQYF. The CDR3 DNA reads TGTGCCAGCACCCCAGGGGGCCAAGAGACCCAGTACTTC.

The rearrangement uses TRBV7-3 and TRBJ2-7, with 8 bases that match TRBD1. This CDR3 is built from 13 residues. Germline CDR1 and CDR2: SGHTA and FQGTGA. After removal of 4 bases from V and 5 bases from J, the junction contained 4 bases not matched to a gene. The chain's CDR3 is CASSSDRGNEQYF. The CDR3 DNA reads TGTGCCAGCAGCTCCGACAGGGGAAACGAGCAGTACTTC.

The chain joins TRBV7-2 to TRBJ2-7; the match to TRBD1 covers 7 bases. Germline lookup yields CDR1 SGHTA and CDR2 FQGNSA. The CDR3 is made up of 15 amino acids. Trimming removed 4 bases from V and 0 bases from J; junction bases left unmatched: 6. CDR3 amino acids: CASSSRGTDSYEQYF. DNA for the CDR3: TGTGCCAGCAGCTCAAGGGGGACAGACTCCTACGAGCAGTACTTC.

The gene calls are TRBV6-5 and TRBJ2-1; 8 bases map to TRBD2. Germline-derived CDR1 and CDR2 are MNHEY and SVGAGI. The CDR3 extends over 16 amino acids. Trimming took 6 bases from V and 5 from J; bases not matched to a gene: 12. CDR3 amino acids: CASSNSQRGPHNEQFF. In DNA, the CDR3 is TGTGCCAGCAGCAATTCCCAGCGGGGGCCACACAATGAGCAGTTCTTC.

In its sample, this clonotype ranks as medium-sized. This chain uses TRBV19 with TRBJ2-7; 10 bases line up with TRBD2. This CDR3 region has 16 residues. CDR1 is LNHDA, CDR2 SQIVND, per germline (reference sequence). With V trimmed by 10 bases and J by 4 bases, 16 bases remained unmatched. The CDR3 DNA sequence: TGTGCCACCCAATCCGGGGGCTCTAGCGGGGGTTACGAGCAGTACTTC. This sequence encodes CATQSGGSSGGYEQYF. The full variable domain, rest sourced from reference TRBV19 and TRBJ2-7, is DGGITQSPKYLFRKEGQNVTLSCEQNLNHDAMYWYRQDPGQGLRLIYYSQIVNDFQKGDIAEGYSVSREKKESFPLTVTSAQKNPTAFYLCATQSGGSSGGYEQYFGPGTRLTVT.

Sample share makes this clonotype medium-sized. The chain combines TRBV7-6 with TRBJ2-7; the match to TRBD2 covers 10 bases. V shed 0 bases and J 2 bases; nucleotides not matched to a gene: 1. Germline lookup yields CDR1 SGHVS and CDR2 FNYEAQ. CDR3 length: 15 amino acids. The CDR3 bases are TGTGCCAGCAGCTTAGCAGCGGGAGGGACCTACGAGCAGTACTTC. It codes for CASSLAAGGTYEQYF.

This clonotype has a handful of counts. The chain uses TRBV6-6 and TRBJ2-5; a weak D match, TRBD2 (5 bases). Germline V gene lookup returns CDR1 MNHNY and CDR2 SVGAGI (reference sequence). V was pared by 8 bases and J by 2 bases, with 12 bases between. The CDR3 runs 13 residues. The CDR3 DNA reads TGTGCCAGCGAGAGAGGGTTACAAGAGACCCAGTACTTC. It translates to CASERGLQETQYF.